Detailed here is one T cell receptor beta chain. Its antigen is as yet unknown. The source of the sample is a study of early T cells in non-severe SARS-CoV-2 infection. Study as a whole: Bulk RNA from unsorted whole blood was sequenced; chains were unpaired.

Germline V gene lookup returns CDR1 SGHRS and CDR2 YFSETQ. The V end was cut by 8 bases, the J end by 2 bases, with 9 bases between. The CDR3 has 12 amino acids. Overall study results and limits: Anti-spike CD8 responses were favored by VDJdb matching, which missed private and CD4 specificities.

Attached unique molecular identifiers marked individual cDNA molecules. Via MiXCR, TCRdb re-called the 5' RACE reads, giving one row per CDR3 protein. The sample holds approximately 88,000 distinct CDR3 sequences, approximately 14% seen once. The sequencing sample was made of whole blood. The chain employs TRBV5-1 and TRBJ2-3; no reliable D call. The TCR was taken from an adult who was a healthcare worker with PCR-confirmed SARS-CoV-2 infection or an uninfected control (not recorded which). CDR3 bases: TGCGCCAGTTTTACGGACACAGATACGCAGTATTTT. Its translation is CASFTDTDTQYF.